One sample yielded the 26 T cell receptor beta chains listed below, sequenced in a study of blood T cell repertoires in COVID-19. Libraries were prepared by immunoSEQ multiplex PCR; TCRdb keeps only in-frame clonotypes and omits some of them. Of some 300,000 clones listed, around 89% were seen once; the top ten hold about 7%. The sequencing sample was made of peripheral blood. These receptors all stem from a woman in her twenties or thirties who had recovered from COVID-19.

The chain carries TRBV29-1 and TRBJ2-1, with D perhaps TRBD1 (6 bases). CDR1 and CDR2 (germline): SQVTM, ANQGSEA. The CDR3 covers 14 residues. Trimming took off 6 bases at V and 4 bases at J, with 16 bases between the two ends. The CDR3 loop reads CSVEPLQGYNEQFF. The CDR3 DNA reads TGCAGCGTCGAACCACTTCAGGGGTACAATGAGCAGTTCTTC.

The rearrangement links TRBV5-1 to TRBJ2-4, with no clear D. CDR3 length: 16 amino acids. V lost 0 bases and J 2 bases, leaving 12 bases between the germline ends. Germline-derived CDR1 and CDR2 are SGHRS and YFSETQ. CDR3 sequence: CASSLAVSSTKNIQYF. The DNA for the CDR3 is TGCGCCAGCAGCTTGGCGGTCTCCTCAACCAAAAACATTCAGTACTTC.

The chain recombines TRBV20-1 with TRBJ1-6; 8 nucleotides match TRBD1. From germline, CDR1 is DFQATT and CDR2 SNEGSKA (reference sequence). The V gene end was trimmed by 3 bases and the J gene end by 7 bases; junction bases not matched to a gene: 11. The CDR3 has 16 amino acids. This CDR3 reads CSASKDRDNWNSPLHF. CDR3 nucleotide sequence: TGCAGTGCTAGTAAGGACAGGGATAATTGGAATTCACCCCTCCACTTT.

The chain uses TRBV12-3 or TRBV12-4 and TRBJ1-5; 9 nucleotides match TRBD1. The CDR3 consists of 13 residues. The ends lost 6 bases at V and 6 bases at J; junction bases unmatched: 3. CDR3 in amino acids: CASRQGAGQPQHF. As DNA, the CDR3 is TGTGCCAGCAGACAGGGGGCTGGTCAGCCCCAGCATTTT.

This chain joins TRBV5-1 and TRBJ2-2; the D is unclear. Germline V CDR1 and CDR2: SGHRS, YFSETQ. The V end was cut by 0 bases, the J end by 2 bases, with 5 bases between. The CDR3 extends over 14 amino acids. CDR3 amino acids: CASSLGSNTGELFF. CDR3 nucleotides: TGCGCCAGCAGCTTGGGCAGTAACACCGGGGAGCTGTTTTTT.

The V call is TRBV19, the J call TRBJ2-1; no clear D. V gave up 6 bases and J gave up 5 bases, with 11 bases separating them. CDR3 length: 13 residues. Germline V gene sequence: CDR1 LNHDA, CDR2 SQIVND (reference sequence). The CDR3 coding sequence is TGTGCCAGTAGCAACCGACGGGACAATGAGCAGTTCTTC. Its translation is CASSNRRDNEQFF.

The J gene is TRBJ2-5, the V gene TRBV5-1; D might be TRBD2 (5 bases). The CDR3 covers 16 residues. Germline CDR1 reads SGHRS; CDR2 reads YFSETQ. Trimming removed 4 bases from V and 5 bases from J, with 21 bases in between. CDR3 sequence (DNA): TGCGCCAGCAGCCGGGATCCCCTTTTTGCCCGGGAGACCCAGTACTTC. This codes for CASSRDPLFARETQYF.

This clone was picked up one time. The gene calls are TRBV9 and TRBJ2-7; 8 bases are a match to TRBD2. This CDR3 comprises 15 residues. The germline V gene has CDR1 SGDLS and CDR2 YYNGEE. Trimming took 3 bases from V and 3 from J; bases not matched to a gene: 8. The CDR3: CASSAGGAPLYEQYF. In DNA, the CDR3 is TGTGCCAGCAGCGCCGGGGGGGCGCCCCTCTACGAGCAGTACTTC. The full variable domain, its missing parts supplied by reference TRBV9 and TRBJ2-7, is DSGVTQTPKHLITATGQRVTLRCSPRSGDLSVYWYQQSLDQGLQFLIQYYNGEERAKGNILERFSAQQFPDLHSELNLSSLELGDSALYFCASSAGGAPLYEQYFGPGTRLTVT.

J is TRBJ1-5 and V is TRBV5-4; D is ambiguous. This CDR3 region has 13 residues. Trimming left V 0 bases short and J 3 bases short, with 4 bases between. Per germline, CDR1 SGHNT and CDR2 YYREEE (reference sequence). CDR3 in DNA: TGTGCCAGCAGCTTGGGAGCCAATCAGCCCCAGCATTTT. Translated: CASSLGANQPQHF.

The rearrangement joins TRBV5-1 to TRBJ2-7; weak D call: TRBD1 (6 bases). CDR1 and CDR2 from the germline V gene are SGHRS and YFSETQ. The CDR3 covers 13 residues. The V gene lost 4 bases and the J gene lost 3 bases, with 11 bases spanning the gap. This chain's CDR3 is CASSLRDNYEQYF. The CDR3 DNA follows: TGCGCCAGCAGCCTCCGGGACAACTACGAGCAGTACTTC.

This clone appeared a single time. The chain links TRBV28 to TRBJ2-3; possibly TRBD2 for D (6 bases). With 7 bases removed from V and 6 bases from J, the gap between germline ends came to 17 bases. This CDR3 comprises 14 residues. Germline CDR1 MDHEN, CDR2 SYDVKM. The CDR3 coding sequence is TGTGCCAGCACCAACGGAGGGGCCCGGGATACGCAGTATTTT. Translating gives CASTNGGARDTQYF.

The rearrangement uses TRBV5-1 and TRBJ2-2; D may be TRBD1 (6 bases). The germline V and J ends were trimmed by 4 bases and 5 bases, with 9 bases remaining between them. The length of the CDR3 is 13 residues. Per the germline V gene, CDR1 is SGHRS and CDR2 is YFSETQ. As DNA, the CDR3 is TGCGCCAGCAGCACGGGACAAACCGGGGAGCTGTTTTTT. Translating it yields CASSTGQTGELFF.

V gene TRBV4-1 combines with J gene TRBJ1-1; D perhaps matches TRBD1 (6 bases). Trimming removed 0 bases at V and 4 bases at J, with 6 bases between. In germline, CDR1 is MGHRA, CDR2 YSYEKL. The CDR3 totals 13 residues. CDR3 in DNA: TGCGCCAGCAGCCAAGAGGGGGCCACTGAAGCTTTCTTT. Translated: CASSQEGATEAFF.

This sequence joins TRBV5-5 and TRBJ2-5, with unresolved D. Trimming pared 5 bases from V and 1 base from J, leaving 6 bases between. Per germline, CDR1 SGHKS and CDR2 YYEKEE (reference sequence). The CDR3 has 12 residues. The chain's CDR3 is CASRRSQETQYF. The CDR3 region has the DNA TGTGCCAGCAGACGGTCCCAAGAGACCCAGTACTTC.

The chain links TRBV13 to TRBJ2-7, with D perhaps matching TRBD1 (6 bases). The V gene's germline CDR1 is PRHDT and CDR2 FYEKMQ (reference sequence). This CDR3 spans 15 amino acids. V lost 4 bases to trimming and J lost 1 base, with 14 bases between them. In DNA form, the CDR3 reads TGTGCCAGCAGCTCCCATGACAGGTTGTCCTACGAGCAGTACTTC. Its protein product is CASSSHDRLSYEQYF.

In its sample, this clone was seen once. The gene calls are TRBV5-6 and TRBJ1-6; D ambiguous. This CDR3 has 14 residues. Trimming cost V 1 base and J 7 bases, with 9 bases left between them. Per the germline V gene, CDR1 is SGHDT and CDR2 is YYEEEE. The CDR3 DNA follows: TGTGCCAGCAGCTTGAATGCTAAAAATTCACCCCTCCACTTT. Translating gives CASSLNAKNSPLHF.

The chain carries TRBV2 and TRBJ1-2, with a possible D match to TRBD1 (5 bases). The V gene's germline CDR1 is SNHLY and CDR2 FYNNEI. The CDR3 runs 13 residues. V gave up 6 bases and J gave up 4 bases, with 12 bases separating them. The CDR3, as DNA: TGTGCCAGCAGCGAGGCAGGGCGCTATGGCTACACCTTC. This sequence encodes CASSEAGRYGYTF.

This clone came up once. The chain employs TRBV27 and TRBJ2-1; TRBD1 aligns across 10 bases. Per the germline V gene, CDR1 is MNHEY and CDR2 is SMNVEV (reference sequence). The V gene end was trimmed by 4 bases and the J gene end by 8 bases; junction bases not matched to a gene: 5. The CDR3 is made up of 14 amino acids. This CDR3 is CASSYDRGQDEQFF. The CDR3 region has the DNA TGTGCCAGCAGTTACGACAGGGGGCAGGATGAGCAGTTCTTC.

The chain carries TRBV23-1 and TRBJ2-7; 7 nucleotides match TRBD2. TRBV23-1 is designated an ORF whose function remains uncertain. The length of the CDR3 is 16 residues. Trimming took 4 bases from V and 3 from J; bases not matched to a gene: 12. CDR3 nucleotide sequence: TGCGCCAGCAGTCTACGACCGGGGGGTCACCACTACGAGCAGTACTTC. Amino acids: CASSLRPGGHHYEQYF.

This clone has only one observation. The V and J genes are TRBV6-5 and TRBJ1-1, with 7 positions matching TRBD1. Germline lookup yields CDR1 MNHEY and CDR2 SVGAGI. Trimming at V came to 6 bases and at J to 4 bases, leaving 5 bases not matched to a gene. The CDR3 has 13 amino acids. As DNA, the CDR3 is TGTGCCAGCAGAAAGACAGGGTCCACTGAAGCTTTCTTT. This gives the protein CASRKTGSTEAFF.

This chain uses TRBV18 with TRBJ2-3; D is possibly TRBD1 (7 bases). Trimming stripped 4 bases from V and 4 bases from J, with 18 bases between. The CDR3 runs 16 residues. CDR1 KGHSH and CDR2 LQKENI come from the germline V gene. The CDR3 coding sequence is TGTGCCAGCTCACTCCAGCGCGGAGGGGGCCCAGATACGCAGTATTTT. Its translation: CASSLQRGGGPDTQYF.

The rearrangement uses TRBV7-2 and TRBJ1-1, with no clear D. CDR3 length equals 14 residues. The V gene's germline CDR1 is SGHTA and CDR2 FQGNSA. Trimming pared 4 bases from V and 0 bases from J, leaving 9 bases between. The CDR3 sequence: CASSSGYMNTEAFF. The DNA of the CDR3 is TGTGCCAGCAGCTCGGGATACATGAACACTGAAGCTTTCTTT. Full variable domain (outside the CDR3, taken from reference TRBV7-2 and TRBJ1-1): GAGVSQSPSNKVTEKGKDVELRCDPISGHTALYWYRQSLGQGLEFLIYFQGNSAPDKSGLPSDRFSAERTGGSVSTLTIQRTQQEDSAVYLCASSSGYMNTEAFFGQGTRLTVV.

The gene calls are TRBV28 and TRBJ1-2; D is perhaps TRBD1 (6 bases). V was cut by 3 bases and J by 10 bases, with 15 bases left in between. From germline, CDR1 is MDHEN and CDR2 SYDVKM. The CDR3 sequence is 13 residues long. DNA of the CDR3: TGTGCCAGCAGTTTCGGGGGGCGGGGAGACTACACCTTC. This sequence encodes CASSFGGRGDYTF.

The V call is TRBV6-2 or TRBV6-3, the J call TRBJ2-1; 10 nucleotides agree with TRBD1. The CDR3 is 17 amino acids. The germline gives CDR1 MNHEY, CDR2 SVGEGT. Trimming removed 2 bases from V and 2 bases from J; junction bases left unmatched: 6. The CDR3 reads CASSYTAGTGAYNEQFF. The CDR3, as DNA: TGTGCCAGCAGTTACACTGCCGGGACAGGGGCCTACAATGAGCAGTTCTTC.

The V and J genes are TRBV5-1 and TRBJ2-7; 10 bases match TRBD1. CDR1 is SGHRS, CDR2 YFSETQ, per germline. The CDR3 contains 15 residues. Trimming at V came to 2 bases and at J to 6 bases, leaving 8 bases not matched to a gene. The CDR3, as DNA: TGCGCCAGCAGCTTCGCTGGGACAGGGGCGGGCGAGCAGTACTTC. This translates into CASSFAGTGAGEQYF.

This clone was counted a few times. The V call is TRBV2, the J call TRBJ2-7; weak D call: TRBD1 (6 bases). V lost 7 bases, J lost 5 bases, and 15 bases lay in between. This CDR3 has 13 amino acids. Germline V CDR1 and CDR2: SNHLY, FYNNEI. The CDR3 coding sequence is TGTGCCAGCAAGCCCGACAGGAACGACGAGCAGTACTTC. Its protein is CASKPDRNDEQYF.